A single sample gave rise to the 13 T cell receptor beta chains below, sequenced in a study of low-dose radiotherapy and immunotherapy resistance in tumors. TCRs were amplified for around 20 PCR cycles with a constant-region primer and V-primer adapter. In TCRdb, the reads were re-called with MiXCR into one record per CDR3 protein. The profile shows tens of thousands of distinct CDR3 sequences, 12% of them singletons. The time point here: before trial treatment. This specimen was PBMCs, taken before treatment. The receptors originated from a female donor with ovarian cancer.

This clonotype was seen ten or more times. The chain links TRBV9 to TRBJ2-7, with TRBD2 matching over 9 bases. The length of the CDR3 is 15 residues. V shed 1 base, J shed 0 bases, and the junction held 2 bases outside the gene matches. The germline gives CDR1 SGDLS, CDR2 YYNGEE. This chain's CDR3 is CASSVSGGSSYEQYF. The DNA of the CDR3 is TGTGCCAGCAGCGTAAGCGGGGGGAGCTCCTACGAGCAGTACTTC.

In this sample, this clonotype turned up many times. This chain uses TRBV29-1 with TRBJ1-5; perhaps TRBD1 as D (5 bases). The V end lost 5 bases, the J end lost 4 bases, and 18 bases lay between the germline ends. The CDR3 consists of 15 residues. The germline V gene has CDR1 SQVTM and CDR2 ANQGSEA. The CDR3 protein is CSVTFLTGMNQPQHF. For the CDR3, the DNA is TGCAGCGTTACCTTCCTTACAGGAATGAATCAGCCCCAGCATTTT.

This clonotype came up many times. This chain links TRBV5-1 with TRBJ2-1; D perhaps matches TRBD1 (6 bases). Germline V gene sequence: CDR1 SGHRS, CDR2 YFSETQ. CDR3 length: 12 residues. The V end was cut by 0 bases, the J end by 11 bases, with 9 bases between. CDR3 in DNA: TGCGCCAGCAGCTTGGAGAGGGGGAAGCAGTTCTTC. Translating it yields CASSLERGKQFF.

This clonotype was seen repeatedly, ten times or more. The CDR3 DNA follows: TGCAGTGCTAGAGATCCCCGACCGCGACAGAACTACGAGCAGTACTTC. Translating it yields CSARDPRPRQNYEQYF. This sequence joins TRBV20-1 and TRBJ2-7, with D maybe TRBD1 (5 bases). This CDR3 contains 16 residues. V shed 0 bases and J shed 3 bases, with 18 bases lying between them. Germline CDR1 reads DFQATT; CDR2 reads SNEGSKA (reference sequence).

This clonotype was counted many times. The chain is built from TRBV7-2 and TRBJ2-3; a possible D gene is TRBD2 (6 bases). Per the germline V gene, CDR1 is SGHTA and CDR2 is FQGNSA. With 2 bases removed from V and 11 bases from J, the gap between germline ends came to 20 bases. The CDR3 is made up of 15 amino acids. CDR3 protein: CASSLIGALAGKQYF. The DNA of the CDR3 is TGTGCCAGCAGCTTAATCGGGGCCCTGGCGGGGAAGCAGTATTTT.

This clonotype was counted at least ten times. The rearrangement joins TRBV6-5 to TRBJ2-3; 10 bases match TRBD2. The length of the CDR3 is 17 residues. CDR1 is MNHEY and CDR2 is SVGAGI in the germline V gene. Trimming took 0 bases from V and 11 from J; bases not matched to a gene: 14. DNA of the CDR3: TGTGCCAGCAGTTACTCCTTGGCCAGCGGGGGGGCCATAAGGCAGTATTTT. Translated: CASSYSLASGGAIRQYF.

The chain links TRBV7-8 to TRBJ2-5; a weak D match, TRBD2 (6 bases). Germline lookup yields CDR1 SGHVS and CDR2 FQNEAQ. This CDR3 contains 16 residues. The V gene lost 2 bases and the J gene lost 4 bases, with 17 bases spanning the gap. The CDR3 nucleotides read TGTGCCAGCAGCTTATTTGGTGTAGCGGTTCGAGAGACCCAGTACTTC. It specifies CASSLFGVAVRETQYF. The variable domain in full, with the rest retrieved from reference TRBV7-8 and TRBJ2-5, is GAGVSQSPRYKVAKRGQDVALRCDPISGHVSLFWYQQALGQGPEFLTYFQNEAQLDKSGLPSDRFFAERPEGSVSTLKIQRTQQEDSAVYLCASSLFGVAVRETQYFGPGTRLLVL.

This clonotype was seen many times. V usage is TRBV2 and J usage is TRBJ2-2; no clear D gene. The CDR3 is 15 amino acids. Germline CDR1 is SNHLY and CDR2 is FYNNEI. V gave up 3 bases and J gave up 1 base, with 9 bases separating them. The CDR3 region has the DNA TGTGCCAGCAGTGATCGGGCAGGGAACACCGGGGAGCTGTTTTTT. Protein: CASSDRAGNTGELFF.

This clonotype was detected ten times or more. The rearrangement uses TRBV29-1 and TRBJ1-1; D is uncertain. Germline V gives CDR1 SQVTM, CDR2 ANQGSEA. Trimming took off 1 base at V and 5 bases at J, with 14 bases between the two ends. The CDR3 loop spans 14 amino acids. The CDR3 spells CSVEGPGGGTEAFF. The CDR3 DNA reads as TGCAGCGTTGAAGGTCCCGGCGGTGGGACTGAAGCTTTCTTT.

This clonotype was observed many times. The V call is TRBV18, the J call TRBJ2-7; no definite D call. V lost 8 bases, J lost 0 bases, and 11 bases lay in between. Germline-derived CDR1 and CDR2 are KGHSH and LQKENI. This CDR3 has 13 residues. CDR3: CASSRTDSYEQYF. The CDR3 nucleotides are TGTGCCAGCAGTCGGACGGACTCCTACGAGCAGTACTTC.

This clonotype occurred many times. This chain connects TRBV5-1 to TRBJ2-1, with D possibly TRBD2 on 6 matching bases. Germline CDR1 SGHRS, CDR2 YFSETQ. The CDR3 has 17 amino acids. V dropped 4 bases and J dropped 0 bases, with 17 bases sitting between them. CDR3 protein: CASSPQPSASSYNEQFF. The CDR3 DNA sequence: TGCGCCAGCAGCCCGCAACCTAGCGCGAGCTCCTACAATGAGCAGTTCTTC. The full variable domain, with the rest looked up from reference TRBV5-1 and TRBJ2-1, is KAGVTQTPRYLIKTRGQQVTLSCSPISGHRSVSWYQQTPGQGLQFLFEYFSETQRNKGNFPGRFSGRQFSNSRSEMNVSTLELGDSALYLCASSPQPSASSYNEQFFGPGTRLTVL.

This clonotype was counted ten times or more. The chain recombines TRBV29-1 with TRBJ2-1; a weak D match, TRBD1 (6 bases). CDR3 length: 15 amino acids. In germline, CDR1 is SQVTM, CDR2 ANQGSEA. Trimming took off 7 bases at V and 0 bases at J, with 16 bases between the two ends. The chain's CDR3 is CSGRDGQSSYNEQFF. CDR3 DNA: TGCAGCGGGAGAGACGGACAGAGCTCCTACAATGAGCAGTTCTTC.

This clonotype appeared many times. The CDR3 loop is CASRGDREGEQFF. CDR3 DNA: TGTGCCAGCAGGGGGGACAGGGAGGGTGAGCAGTTCTTC. The gene calls are TRBV2 and TRBJ2-1; TRBD1 aligns across 9 bases. The CDR3 sequence is 13 residues long. Trimming took 6 bases from V and 9 from J; bases not matched to a gene: 6. Germline CDR1 SNHLY, CDR2 FYNNEI.